The 23 T cell receptor beta chains reported below all come from one sample, sequenced in a study of blood T cell repertoires in COVID-19. Assay used: immunoSEQ multiplex PCR; TCRdb lists only in-frame clones, some missing. The table has roughly 250,000 clones, roughly 87% seen once. The sample comprised peripheral blood. Receptors were obtained from a man aged 60-69 years who had recovered from COVID-19.

The chain couples TRBV25-1 to TRBJ1-3, with TRBD1 as a possible D gene (6 bases). Per the germline V gene, CDR1 is MGHDK and CDR2 is SYGVNS. The CDR3 length is 13 residues. Trimming left V 8 bases short and J 8 bases short, with 16 bases between. As DNA, the CDR3 is TGTGCCAGCCAGGACAGAGCGGGGGACACCATATATTTT. Protein: CASQDRAGDTIYF.

This rearrangement joins TRBV23-1 to TRBJ2-7, with D possibly matching TRBD2 (6 bases). TRBV23-1 is given ORF status, its function remaining uncertain. The CDR3 has 11 residues. V was pared by 8 bases and J by 5 bases, with 10 bases between. The CDR3 here is CASWREDEQYV. CDR3 nucleotide sequence: TGCGCCAGCTGGCGGGAAGACGAGCAGTACGTC.

This sequence joins TRBV5-1 and TRBJ2-1; 13 positions match TRBD2. Germline loops: CDR1 SGHRS, CDR2 YFSETQ. With 5 bases clipped from V and 5 bases from J, the junction kept 10 bases outside the gene matches. This CDR3 contains 17 residues. The CDR3 DNA reads TGCGCCAGCAGTCCCTGGACTAGCGGGGGAGTAAACAATGAGCAGTTCTTC. Amino acids: CASSPWTSGGVNNEQFF.

V is TRBV18 and J is TRBJ1-2; no clear D. Germline V gene data show CDR1 as KGHSH and CDR2 as LQKENI. V was pared by 3 bases and J by 4 bases, with 15 bases between. This CDR3 has 15 amino acids. CDR3 loop: CASSPTLVELYGYTF. The CDR3 bases are TGTGCCAGCTCACCTACCTTGGTGGAGCTCTATGGCTACACCTTC.

The rearrangement joins TRBV7-9 to TRBJ2-1; 13 bases agree with TRBD2. Germline V gene lookup returns CDR1 SEHNR and CDR2 FQNEAQ (reference sequence). The CDR3 spans 15 residues. V shed 5 bases, J shed 6 bases, and the junction held 4 bases outside the gene matches. For the CDR3, the DNA is TGTGCCAGCAGCATGGGACTAGCGGGGAGCAATGAGCAGTTCTTC. Residues: CASSMGLAGSNEQFF. The complete variable domain, with remaining parts taken from reference TRBV7-9 and TRBJ2-1, reads DTGVSQNPRHKITKRGQNVTFRCDPISEHNRLYWYRQTLGQGPEFLTYFQNEAQLEKSRLLSDRFSAERPKGSFSTLEIQRTEQGDSAMYLCASSMGLAGSNEQFFGPGTRLTVL.

The chain carries TRBV24-1 and TRBJ1-1; possible D gene TRBD1, 5 bases. In germline, CDR1 is KGHDR, CDR2 SFDVKD. The CDR3 sequence is 17 residues long. V lost 3 bases and J 10 bases, leaving 26 bases between the germline ends. As DNA, the CDR3 is TGTGCCACCAGTGATCGGAGGGACGATTATCGAAAGAGGCGAGCTTTCTTT. This translates into CATSDRRDDYRKRRAFF.

The chain employs TRBV3-1 (or the pseudogene TRBV3-2) and TRBJ1-6; possibly TRBD1 for D (6 bases). With 8 bases removed from V and 5 bases from J, the gap between germline ends came to 16 bases. The CDR3 covers 15 residues. Germline CDR1 is LGHDT and CDR2 is YNNKEL (reference sequence). The CDR3 here is CASRPAGVNNSPLHF. The DNA for the CDR3 is TGTGCCAGCCGCCCTGCAGGGGTTAATAATTCACCCCTCCACTTT.

The count of this clone is one. The chain carries TRBV28 and TRBJ1-5; a possible D gene is TRBD1 (6 bases). V was cut by 7 bases and J by 0 bases, with 13 bases left in between. CDR1 and CDR2 (germline): MDHEN, SYDVKM. This CDR3 has 15 residues. This CDR3 reads CASTQGTISNQPQHF. The CDR3 nucleotides read TGTGCCAGCACCCAGGGGACAATTAGCAATCAGCCCCAGCATTTT.

The chain couples TRBV27 to TRBJ1-2, with D possibly matching TRBD1 (5 bases). The CDR3 is 15 residues long. Trimming cost V 3 bases and J 4 bases, with 15 bases left between them. Germline values: CDR1 MNHEY, CDR2 SMNVEV (reference sequence). The CDR3 is CASSLSSGRRYGYTF. CDR3 coding DNA: TGTGCCAGCAGTTTGTCCTCAGGGAGGCGCTATGGCTACACCTTC.

The chain has TRBV4-2 and TRBJ1-2, with D uncertain. The V end lost 0 bases, the J end lost 3 bases, and 14 bases lay between the germline ends. The CDR3 totals 16 residues. The germline V gene has CDR1 LGHNA and CDR2 YNFKEQ. The CDR3 DNA sequence: TGTGCCAGCAGCCAAGACGGGTATAGGTCGGACTATGGCTACACCTTC. Translation gives CASSQDGYRSDYGYTF.

The chain has TRBV14 and TRBJ2-3; weak D call: TRBD2 (5 bases). The germline V gene encodes CDR1 SGHDN and CDR2 FVKESK. V shed 3 bases and J shed 3 bases, with 16 bases lying between them. The length of the CDR3 is 16 residues. This chain's CDR3 is CASSQSRGLVTDTQYF. CDR3 bases: TGTGCCAGCAGCCAGTCTCGGGGTCTGGTGACAGATACGCAGTATTTT.

V usage is TRBV18 and J usage is TRBJ1-1; D call uncertain. The CDR3 sequence is 15 residues long. Germline V gene data show CDR1 as KGHSH and CDR2 as LQKENI. V was trimmed by 3 bases and J by 0 bases, leaving 11 bases between them. In DNA, the CDR3 is TGTGCCAGCTCACCGCGACAAATTATGAACACTGAAGCTTTCTTT. Its protein is CASSPRQIMNTEAFF. Full variable domain (remainder filled in from reference TRBV18 and TRBJ1-1): NAGVMQNPRHLVRRRGQEARLRCSPMKGHSHVYWYRQLPEEGLKFMVYLQKENIIDESGMPKERFSAEFPKEGPSILRIQQVVRGDSAAYFCASSPRQIMNTEAFFGQGTRLTVV.

V and J are TRBV27 and TRBJ2-7; TRBD1 is a possible D gene (5 bases). The length of the CDR3 is 15 residues. Germline V gene sequence: CDR1 MNHEY, CDR2 SMNVEV (reference sequence). The ends were cut back, 11 bases at V and 0 bases at J, with 20 bases in the middle. The CDR3 protein is CAVKTAWGSSYEQYF. CDR3 coding DNA: TGTGCCGTCAAAACCGCCTGGGGCAGCTCCTACGAGCAGTACTTC.

The J gene is TRBJ2-5, the V gene TRBV19, with D tentatively TRBD2 (5 bases). Trimming left V 1 base short and J 6 bases short, with 9 bases between. In germline, CDR1 is LNHDA, CDR2 SQIVND (reference sequence). There are 13 residues in the CDR3. CDR3 in DNA: TGTGCCAGTAGTATAGCCGAGGGCAAGACCCAGTACTTC. Protein: CASSIAEGKTQYF.

V is TRBV5-6 and J is TRBJ1-6; 7 bases are a match to TRBD1. The CDR3 sequence is 13 residues long. V gave up 3 bases and J gave up 6 bases; unmatched junction bases: 0. Germline V CDR1 and CDR2: SGHDT, YYEEEE. The CDR3 nucleotides are TGTGCCAGCAGCTGGACAGGTAATTCACCCCTCCACTTT. It is translated as CASSWTGNSPLHF. The whole variable domain, filled in from reference TRBV5-6 and TRBJ1-6, reads DAGVTQSPTHLIKTRGQQVTLRCSPKSGHDTVSWYQQALGQGPQFIFQYYEEEERQRGNFPDRFSGHQFPNYSSELNVNALLLGDSALYLCASSWTGNSPLHFGNGTRLTVT.

The chain links TRBV6-1 to TRBJ1-1; D gene ambiguous. The CDR3 is made up of 14 amino acids. Looked up from germline, CDR1 is MNHNS and CDR2 is SASEGT. Between the trimmed V and J ends, which lost 3 bases and 0 bases, there was a span of 8 bases. CDR3 sequence: CASSEYSLNTEAFF. The DNA for the CDR3 is TGTGCCAGCAGTGAGTACAGCCTGAACACTGAAGCTTTCTTT.

In the case of this clone: The germline gene is not matched at one end of the junction; a read error may be the cause. This sequence joins TRBV6-2 or TRBV6-3 and TRBJ2-7, with D tentatively TRBD1 (5 bases). From germline, CDR1 is MNHEY and CDR2 SVGEGT. This CDR3 comprises 16 residues. The CDR3 reads CASSYSSPRDPYEQYF. DNA for the CDR3: TGTGCCAGCAGCTACTCGTCCCCCAGGGATCCCTACGAGCAGTACTTC.

The chain has TRBV5-6 and TRBJ1-2, with 8 bases aligning to TRBD1. This CDR3 contains 15 residues. The ends lost 0 bases at V and 4 bases at J; junction bases unmatched: 5. Looked up from germline, CDR1 is SGHDT and CDR2 is YYEEEE. The CDR3 protein is CASSLDQGAGYGYTF. CDR3 DNA: TGTGCCAGCAGCTTGGATCAGGGGGCGGGCTATGGCTACACCTTC.

CDR3 nucleotide sequence: TGTGCCAGAACTCTTAGCGGGGGGCCTACCGGGGAGCTGTTTTTT. Translated: CARTLSGGPTGELFF. The chain links TRBV27 to TRBJ2-2; 10 positions match TRBD2. With 9 bases clipped from V and 5 bases from J, the junction kept 9 bases outside the gene matches. CDR1 and CDR2 (germline): MNHEY, SMNVEV (reference sequence). The CDR3 consists of 15 residues.

This clone was counted between two and nine times. The rearrangement joins TRBV4-2 to TRBJ2-7; 7 nucleotides align to TRBD1. The CDR3 length is 17 residues. Trimming cost V 2 bases and J 3 bases; bases outside gene matches: 13. Germline V gives CDR1 LGHNA, CDR2 YNFKEQ. The DNA of the CDR3 is TGTGCCAGCAGCCAATTTCACGACAGGGTCCGGAACTACGAGCAGTACTTC. Its protein product is CASSQFHDRVRNYEQYF.

This sequence joins TRBV7-9 and TRBJ2-3; TRBD2 matches 9 bases. Germline assignment: CDR1 SEHNR and CDR2 FQNEAQ (reference sequence). Trimming took 8 bases from V and 1 from J; bases not matched to a gene: 4. This CDR3 is 14 amino acids long. CDR3 sequence reads: CASERGVRTDTQYF. The CDR3 DNA follows: TGTGCCAGCGAGCGGGGGGTTCGCACAGATACGCAGTATTTT.

The rearrangement uses TRBV2 and TRBJ2-1; 8 nucleotides line up with TRBD2. This CDR3 comprises 16 residues. Germline CDR1 reads SNHLY; CDR2 reads FYNNEI. Trimming at V came to 10 bases and at J to 7 bases, leaving 18 bases not matched to a gene. Written as DNA, the CDR3 is TGTGCCAACGCTTCGCCTTCCGGGACTAGTAGTAATGAGCAGTTCTTC. This translates into CANASPSGTSSNEQFF.

This CDR3 is CASSPSSATVAQYF. The CDR3, as DNA: TGTGCCAGCAGCCCCTCCTCCGCCACGGTGGCGCAGTATTTT. The gene calls are TRBV16 and TRBJ2-3; D unresolved. In germline, CDR1 is KGHSY, CDR2 FQNENV. This CDR3 comprises 14 residues. V shed 4 bases and J shed 10 bases, with 18 bases lying between them.